A single sample is the source of the 2 T cell receptor beta chains below, sequenced in a study of quantifying T cell responses using KT2 cells. As for the study in general: Reverse transcription used primers in the TCR alpha and beta constant regions.

A single-stranded UMI oligo with SP2 sequence was ligated to cDNA 3' ends. The first PCR ran 3 to 5 cycles with an equimolar RC1.1 and RC1.2 beta primer mix. TCRdb analysed the UMI-ligation and nested PCR reads with MiXCR anew, one entry per CDR3 protein. The sample contains tens of thousands of distinct CDR3 sequences, roughly 12% of which appear only once. Sequencing was done on a sample of PBMCs spiked with cells of the T cell clone KT2. These receptor sequences come from a human donor.

This clonotype has a handful of counts. This chain connects TRBV10-3 to TRBJ2-1; 16 bases agree with TRBD2. Germline lookup yields CDR1 ENHRY and CDR2 SYGVKD. The CDR3 has 19 residues. V dropped 7 bases and J dropped 7; count of bases not matched to a gene: 16. The CDR3 reads CAIKDAGTSGRALPNEQFF. CDR3 DNA sequence: TGTGCCATCAAAGACGCCGGGACTAGCGGGAGGGCCCTTCCAAATGAGCAGTTCTTC.

This clonotype was counted at least ten times. V and J are TRBV7-8 and TRBJ2-2, with a weak D call TRBD2 (6 bases). Trimming cost V 1 base and J 2 bases, with 11 bases left between them. CDR1 and CDR2 (germline): SGHVS, FQNEAQ. This CDR3 spans 16 amino acids. In DNA form, the CDR3 reads TGTGCCAGCAGCTTAGTGGTTAGCGGAAACACCGGGGAGCTGTTTTTT. Translating it yields CASSLVVSGNTGELFF.